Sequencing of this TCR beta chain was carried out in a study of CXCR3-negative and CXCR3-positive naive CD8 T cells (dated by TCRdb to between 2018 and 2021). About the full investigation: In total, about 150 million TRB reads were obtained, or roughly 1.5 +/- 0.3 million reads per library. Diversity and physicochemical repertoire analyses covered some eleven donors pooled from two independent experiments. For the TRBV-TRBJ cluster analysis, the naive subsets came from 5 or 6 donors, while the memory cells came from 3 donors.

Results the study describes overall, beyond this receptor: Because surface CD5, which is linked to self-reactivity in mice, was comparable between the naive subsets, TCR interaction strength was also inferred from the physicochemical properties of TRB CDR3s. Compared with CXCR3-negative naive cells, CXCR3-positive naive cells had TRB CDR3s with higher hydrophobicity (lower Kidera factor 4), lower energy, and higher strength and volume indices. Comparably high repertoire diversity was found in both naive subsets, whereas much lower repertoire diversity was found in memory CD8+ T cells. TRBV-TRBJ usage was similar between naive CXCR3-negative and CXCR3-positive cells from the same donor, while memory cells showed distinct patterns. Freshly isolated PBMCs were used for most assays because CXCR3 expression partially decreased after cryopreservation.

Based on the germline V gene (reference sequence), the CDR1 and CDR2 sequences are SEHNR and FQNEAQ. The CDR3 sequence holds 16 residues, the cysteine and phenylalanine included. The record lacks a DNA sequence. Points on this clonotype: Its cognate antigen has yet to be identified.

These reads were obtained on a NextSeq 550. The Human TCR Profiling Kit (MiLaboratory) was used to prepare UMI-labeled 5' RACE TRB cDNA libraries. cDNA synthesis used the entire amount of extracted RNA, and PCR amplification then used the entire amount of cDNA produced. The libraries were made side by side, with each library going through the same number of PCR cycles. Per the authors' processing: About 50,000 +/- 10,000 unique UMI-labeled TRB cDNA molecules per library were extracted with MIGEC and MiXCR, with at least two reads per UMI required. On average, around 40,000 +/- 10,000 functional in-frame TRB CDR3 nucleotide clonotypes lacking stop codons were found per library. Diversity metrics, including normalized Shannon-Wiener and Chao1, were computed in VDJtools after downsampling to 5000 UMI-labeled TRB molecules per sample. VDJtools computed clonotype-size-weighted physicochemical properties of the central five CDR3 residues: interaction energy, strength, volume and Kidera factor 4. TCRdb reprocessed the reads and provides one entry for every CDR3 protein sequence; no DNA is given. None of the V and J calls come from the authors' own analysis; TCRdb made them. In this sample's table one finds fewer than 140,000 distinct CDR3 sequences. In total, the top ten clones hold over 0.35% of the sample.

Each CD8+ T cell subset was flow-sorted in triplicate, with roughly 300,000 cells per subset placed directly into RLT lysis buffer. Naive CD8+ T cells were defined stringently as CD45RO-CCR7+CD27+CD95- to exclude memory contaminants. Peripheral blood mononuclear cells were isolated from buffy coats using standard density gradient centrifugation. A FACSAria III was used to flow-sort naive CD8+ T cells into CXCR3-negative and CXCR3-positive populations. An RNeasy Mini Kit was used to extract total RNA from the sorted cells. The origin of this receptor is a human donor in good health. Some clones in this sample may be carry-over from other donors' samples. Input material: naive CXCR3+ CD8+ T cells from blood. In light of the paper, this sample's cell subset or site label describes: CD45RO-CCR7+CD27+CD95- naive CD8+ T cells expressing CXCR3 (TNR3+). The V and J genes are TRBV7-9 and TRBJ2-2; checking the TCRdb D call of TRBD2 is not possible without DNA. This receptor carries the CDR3 CASSPSSAGDTGELFF.